These 5 T cell receptor beta chains originate from one sample sequenced in a study of beta chain features in type 1 diabetes. Reverse transcription of all isolated RNA meant that expressed TCRB transcripts were sequenced. Here immunoSEQ multiplex PCR was the method, and the copy in TCRdb shows in-frame clones only, minus some. The table shows just over 600,000 clones, with 15% occurring only once. Sequenced material: naive CD4+ T cells from blood. These receptors were taken from a young man in good health.

This clone came up a few times. The chain joins TRBV4-1 to TRBJ1-2, with 10 nucleotides matching TRBD1. Germline lookup yields CDR1 MGHRA and CDR2 YSYEKL. There are 13 residues in the CDR3. The ends lost 4 bases at V and 6 bases at J; junction bases unmatched: 2. CDR3 region: CASSRGQGDGYTF. Written as DNA, the CDR3 is TGCGCCAGCAGCCGCGGACAGGGGGATGGCTACACCTTC.

The J gene is TRBJ2-5, the V gene TRBV6-1; maybe TRBD1 (7 bases). The V end lost 6 bases, the J end lost 9 bases, and 17 bases lay between the germline ends. Germline CDR1 and CDR2: MNHNS and SASEGT. This CDR3 is built from 13 residues. The CDR3 DNA reads as TGTGCCAGCAGGAGGACAGGTTCGGGGGCCCAGTACTTC. Its translation: CASRRTGSGAQYF.

A few counts support this clone. The chain links TRBV15 to TRBJ1-2; D is perhaps TRBD1 (5 bases). The CDR3 runs 13 residues. CDR1 and CDR2 (germline): LNHNV, YYDKDF (reference sequence). Trimming removed 0 bases at V and 6 bases at J, with 8 bases between. Here the CDR3 DNA reads TGTGCCACCAGCAGAGATCTAGGGGATGGCTACACCTTC. It yields the protein CATSRDLGDGYTF.

The gene calls are TRBV11-2 and TRBJ2-1, with 10 bases aligning to TRBD2. The CDR3 runs to 15 residues. After removal of 0 bases from V and 9 bases from J, the junction contained 5 bases not matched to a gene. Germline CDR1 reads SGHAT; CDR2 reads FQNNGV. CDR3 in amino acids: CASSLDASGGAEQFF. The CDR3 DNA reads as TGTGCCAGCAGCTTAGATGCTAGCGGGGGAGCTGAGCAGTTCTTC.

This clone was counted a few times. This sequence joins TRBV7-9 and TRBJ1-5; D may be TRBD1 (5 bases). Looked up from germline, CDR1 is SEHNR and CDR2 is FQNEAQ (reference sequence). The CDR3 contains 15 residues. The germline V and J ends were trimmed by 1 base and 6 bases, with 13 bases remaining between them. The CDR3 bases are TGTGCCAGCAGCTTAGGTGAGGGCAGGGCTCAGCCCCAGCATTTT. It codes for CASSLGEGRAQPQHF.